These 22 T cell receptor beta chains were sequenced from one sample in a study of blood T cell repertoires in COVID-19. Sequencing was performed with immunoSEQ multiplex PCR; in TCRdb, only in-frame clones are kept and a portion is missing. The sample lists about 120,000 clones, over 75% seen once, with roughly 11% in the top ten. Sequenced material: peripheral blood. The source of these receptors is a man older than 75 with acute or convalescent COVID-19.

The chain is built from TRBV7-3 and TRBJ1-2; 8 nucleotides match TRBD1. Per germline, CDR1 SGHTA and CDR2 FQGTGA. The J segment lost 7 bases and the V segment lost 5 bases, leaving 9 bases of the junction unmatched. The CDR3 runs 14 residues. The CDR3 sequence is CASSAGQGTGGYTF. For the CDR3, the DNA is TGTGCCAGCAGCGCCGGACAGGGTACGGGTGGCTACACCTTC.

The rearrangement uses TRBV5-4 and TRBJ2-5, with D uncertain. There are 14 residues in the CDR3. Germline V CDR1 and CDR2: SGHNT, YYREEE (reference sequence). V lost 2 bases and J 0 bases, leaving 8 bases between the germline ends. The chain's CDR3 is CASSFALNQETQYF. As DNA, the CDR3 is TGTGCCAGCAGCTTTGCGCTTAACCAAGAGACCCAGTACTTC.

This clone was seen just once. The chain links TRBV18 to TRBJ1-1, with a possible D match to TRBD1 (5 bases). The CDR3 consists of 15 residues. Germline loops: CDR1 KGHSH, CDR2 LQKENI. The ends were cut back, 0 bases at V and 3 bases at J, with 11 bases in the middle. The CDR3 spells CASSPPARGDTEAFF. CDR3 nucleotide sequence: TGTGCCAGCTCACCACCTGCGCGGGGGGACACTGAAGCTTTCTTT.

V is TRBV6-5 and J is TRBJ1-4; D is unclear. V lost 6 bases and J lost 0, with 11 bases in between. Germline CDR1 MNHEY, CDR2 SVGAGI. The CDR3 length is 15 residues. The CDR3 nucleotides read TGTGCCAGCAGCCGCTTAGACACAACTAATGAAAAACTGTTTTTT. Amino acids: CASSRLDTTNEKLFF.

The CDR3 loop is CASSRVGLVVDTQYF. CDR3 in DNA: TGTGCCAGCAGCCGGGTGGGGCTAGTGGTAGATACGCAGTATTTT. The chain couples TRBV5-6 to TRBJ2-3; D might be TRBD1 (5 bases). Trimming took 4 bases from V and 5 from J, leaving 17 bases between them. Per the germline V gene, CDR1 is SGHDT and CDR2 is YYEEEE. The CDR3 sequence is 15 residues long. The complete variable domain, with remaining parts taken from reference TRBV5-6 and TRBJ2-3, reads DAGVTQSPTHLIKTRGQQVTLRCSPKSGHDTVSWYQQALGQGPQFIFQYYEEEERQRGNFPDRFSGHQFPNYSSELNVNALLLGDSALYLCASSRVGLVVDTQYFGPGTRLTVL.

V and J are TRBV19 and TRBJ2-7; 10 bases fit TRBD2. V lost 1 base to trimming and J lost 0 bases; unmatched junction nucleotides: 6. Germline V gene lookup returns CDR1 LNHDA and CDR2 SQIVND (reference sequence). The CDR3 is 17 residues long. CDR3 residues: CASSIALTSGSSYEQYF. The CDR3 DNA sequence: TGTGCCAGTAGTATAGCCCTGACTAGCGGGTCCTCCTACGAGCAGTACTTC.

J is TRBJ2-7 and V is TRBV18; 8 bases line up with TRBD2. This CDR3 has 16 amino acids. The V segment lost 4 bases and the J segment 3 bases; nucleotides outside the gene matches: 11. CDR1 KGHSH and CDR2 LQKENI come from the germline V gene. In DNA form, the CDR3 reads TGTGCCAGCTCACGAGGGACCGTGGGACTAGACTACGAGCAGTACTTC. It translates to CASSRGTVGLDYEQYF.

This clone was seen just once. The rearrangement joins TRBV6-1 to TRBJ1-5, with no clear D. From germline, CDR1 is MNHNS and CDR2 SASEGT. The CDR3 contains 15 residues. With 2 bases removed from V and 2 bases from J, the gap between germline ends came to 10 bases. This chain's CDR3 is CASSEWSAGNQPQHF. CDR3 DNA: TGTGCCAGCAGTGAATGGAGTGCGGGCAATCAGCCCCAGCATTTT.

The V gene is TRBV5-8, the J gene TRBJ1-5, with D unresolved. The CDR3 contains 14 residues. Germline V gene data show CDR1 as SGHTS and CDR2 as YDEGEE. V was shortened by 0 bases and J by 1 base, with 5 bases between the two germline ends. The CDR3 nucleotides are TGTGCCAGCAGCTTGGGACTAAGCAATCAGCCCCAGCATTTT. Amino acids: CASSLGLSNQPQHF.

The rearrangement links TRBV13 to TRBJ2-7, with TRBD2 matching 14 bases. Germline values: CDR1 PRHDT, CDR2 FYEKMQ (reference sequence). The CDR3 has 16 amino acids. Unmatched junction bases numbered 9, after V lost 4 bases and J lost 7 bases. Written as DNA, the CDR3 is TGTGCCAGCAGCTACTCTCCGGGACTAGCGGGGGTTGAGCAGTACTTC. Amino acid sequence: CASSYSPGLAGVEQYF.

This clone has just a few counts. The CDR3 loop is CASSLARTSGGDTQYF. The CDR3 DNA reads as TGTGCCAGCAGCTTAGCACGGACTAGCGGGGGGGATACGCAGTATTTT. V gene TRBV11-2 combines with J gene TRBJ2-3, with 14 bases identical to TRBD2. The CDR3 has 16 residues. With V trimmed by 1 base and J by 6 bases, 3 bases remained unmatched. Germline V lookup: CDR1 SGHAT, CDR2 FQNNGV. Together with reference TRBV11-2 and TRBJ2-3, the CDR3 gives the full variable domain: EAGVAQSPRYKIIEKRQSVAFWCNPISGHATLYWYQQILGQGPKLLIQFQNNGVVDDSQLPKDRFSAERLKGVDSTLKIQPAKLEDSAVYLCASSLARTSGGDTQYFGPGTRLTVL.

The V call is TRBV19, the J call TRBJ2-5; 8 bases map to TRBD2. Germline-derived CDR1 and CDR2 are LNHDA and SQIVND (reference sequence). V lost 7 bases and J lost 2; bases outside the gene matches: 9. The CDR3 is 15 residues long. DNA for the CDR3: TGTGCCAGTAAGGCGGCGGGGGGCGTTCAAGAGACCCAGTACTTC. Translating it yields CASKAAGGVQETQYF. Variable domain in full (rest from reference TRBV19 and TRBJ2-5): DGGITQSPKYLFRKEGQNVTLSCEQNLNHDAMYWYRQDPGQGLRLIYYSQIVNDFQKGDIAEGYSVSREKKESFPLTVTSAQKNPTAFYLCASKAAGGVQETQYFGPGTRLLVL.

The gene calls are TRBV14 and TRBJ1-3; D not certain. Between the trimmed V and J ends, which lost 0 bases and 4 bases, there was a span of 13 bases. The CDR3 consists of 16 residues. Germline CDR1 SGHDN, CDR2 FVKESK. The CDR3 region has the DNA TGTGCCAGCAGCCAAGATTTAATTTCGGGAGGAAACACCATATATTTT. Translated: CASSQDLISGGNTIYF.

The chain couples TRBV6-5 to TRBJ1-5; D is perhaps TRBD1 (6 bases). This CDR3 is built from 15 residues. V was clipped by 5 bases and J by 0 bases, with 11 bases between them. Germline V gene sequence: CDR1 MNHEY, CDR2 SVGAGI. Written as DNA, the CDR3 is TGTGCCAGCAGTATGGGCAGGGGTAGCAATCAGCCCCAGCATTTT. It specifies CASSMGRGSNQPQHF.

V gene TRBV5-5 combines with J gene TRBJ2-1; 8 nucleotides line up with TRBD2. The germline CDR1 and CDR2 sequences are SGHKS and YYEKEE (reference sequence). The CDR3 consists of 15 residues. V shed 0 bases and J 2 bases; nucleotides not matched to a gene: 1. CDR3 in amino acids: CASSLVLAAYNEQFF. DNA of the CDR3: TGTGCCAGCAGCTTGGTACTAGCGGCCTACAATGAGCAGTTCTTC.

The chain carries TRBV3-1 (or the pseudogene TRBV3-2) and TRBJ1-4, with 8 nucleotides matching TRBD1. Losses at the gene ends were 0 bases for V and 8 bases for J; bases not matched to a gene: 8. The length of the CDR3 is 16 residues. Germline V gives CDR1 LGHDT, CDR2 YNNKEL (reference sequence). This chain's CDR3 is CASSQDFTGGGEKLFF. CDR3 nucleotide sequence: TGTGCCAGCAGCCAAGATTTCACAGGGGGTGGGGAAAAACTGTTTTTT.

This clone was seen just once. This rearrangement joins TRBV19 to TRBJ2-5; the D gene is possibly TRBD1 (6 bases). Germline V gives CDR1 LNHDA, CDR2 SQIVND (reference sequence). The V and J ends lost 6 bases and 2 bases respectively, with 16 bases between them. The CDR3 runs 15 residues. The CDR3 DNA is TGTGCCAGTAGCCCTGGGACAACTAAACAAGAGACCCAGTACTTC. It codes for CASSPGTTKQETQYF.

The V gene is TRBV4-3, the J gene TRBJ2-7, with D unresolved. Germline CDR1 is LGHNA and CDR2 is YSLEER. V lost 4 bases, J lost 0 bases, and 13 bases lay in between. There are 15 residues in the CDR3. This CDR3 reads CASSLLGSPSYEQYF. CDR3 nucleotides: TGCGCCAGCAGCCTTCTCGGGTCCCCCTCCTACGAGCAGTACTTC.

This chain joins TRBV18 and TRBJ2-7, with D perhaps matching TRBD2 (5 bases). Germline assignment: CDR1 KGHSH and CDR2 LQKENI. The CDR3 is made up of 13 amino acids. V gave up 5 bases and J gave up 1 base, with 9 bases separating them. CDR3 sequence reads: CASSRTQSYEQYF. The CDR3 region has the DNA TGTGCCAGCTCAAGGACTCAGTCCTACGAGCAGTACTTC.

The chain is built from TRBV30 and TRBJ1-5; 9 nucleotides match TRBD1. Per germline, CDR1 GTSNPN and CDR2 SVGIG (reference sequence). Germline trimming cut 5 bases from V and 6 bases from J; bases unmatched to any gene: 17. The CDR3 is made up of 17 amino acids. CDR3 region: CAWGPGTGWGQGQPQHF. As DNA, the CDR3 is TGTGCCTGGGGGCCCGGGACAGGGTGGGGTCAGGGTCAGCCCCAGCATTTT.

V usage is TRBV3-1 (or the pseudogene TRBV3-2) and J usage is TRBJ1-6, with D perhaps TRBD1 (6 bases). The germline CDR1 and CDR2 sequences are LGHDT and YNNKEL (reference sequence). The CDR3 covers 14 residues. V lost 6 bases to trimming and J lost 7 bases, with 13 bases between them. The CDR3 here is CASRTGSSNSPLHF. CDR3 DNA sequence: TGTGCCAGCAGGACAGGCTCTTCCAATTCACCCCTCCACTTT.

The J gene is TRBJ2-2, the V gene TRBV19; D may be TRBD1 (6 bases). V shed 8 bases and J shed 2 bases, with 12 bases lying between them. The CDR3 loop spans 14 amino acids. Germline CDR1 reads LNHDA; CDR2 reads SQIVND (reference sequence). CDR3 loop: CASVDRINTGELFF. The DNA of the CDR3 is TGTGCCAGTGTCGACAGGATCAACACCGGGGAGCTGTTTTTT.